A single sample gave rise to the 21 T cell receptor beta chains below, sequenced in a study of human T cells and chemical hapten exposure. Regarding time point: healthy volunteer bleed at 6 weeks. The total RNA was obtained from whole blood that was not fractionated. TCRdb re-called the RACE reads through MiXCR, storing one row per CDR3 protein. This sample has 65,000 to 95,000 distinct CDR3 sequences, with 8.6% found just once. The source material was whole blood. These receptors came from a female donor in good health. Some clones in this sample may be carry-over from other donors' samples.

The table lists this clonotype with many counts. The gene calls are TRBV12-3 or TRBV12-4 and TRBJ2-6; D call uncertain. CDR3 size: 16 residues. V was trimmed by 1 base and J by 0 bases, leaving 7 bases between them. CDR3 nucleotide sequence: TGTGCCAGCAGTTTAGAATACAGCTCTGGGGCCAACGTCCTGACTTTC. Protein: CASSLEYSSGANVLTF.

This clonotype came up a few times. The genes are TRBV11-2 and TRBJ1-1, with D unresolved. Germline V gene sequence: CDR1 SGHAT, CDR2 FQNNGV. This CDR3 region has 14 residues. V lost 1 base and J lost 8, with 14 bases in between. The CDR3 here is CASSLVASRPEAFF. The DNA of the CDR3 is TGTGCCAGCAGCTTAGTAGCGTCGCGACCCGAAGCTTTCTTT.

The chain combines TRBV7-9 with TRBJ2-1, with D unclear. This CDR3 has 15 residues. Trimming removed 5 bases from V and 1 base from J, with 12 bases in between. Germline V gene sequence: CDR1 SEHNR, CDR2 FQNEAQ (reference sequence). The CDR3 DNA is TGTGCCAGCAGCCTGTTCATCGGGTCCTACAATGAGCAGTTCTTC. Its protein product is CASSLFIGSYNEQFF.

This clonotype occurred many times. V is TRBV6-2 or TRBV6-3 and J is TRBJ1-3; tentatively, D is TRBD1 (5 bases). Germline loops: CDR1 MNHEY, CDR2 SVGEGT. Trimming pared 2 bases from V and 2 bases from J, leaving 13 bases between. This CDR3 is built from 16 residues. CDR3 residues: CASSYRDRSPGNTIYF. CDR3 sequence (DNA): TGTGCCAGCAGTTACCGGGACCGATCCCCTGGAAACACCATATATTTT.

CDR3 bases: TGTGCCAGTAGTCTCCAGGGGCGGAGTGGCTACACCTTC. It specifies CASSLQGRSGYTF. The chain couples TRBV19 to TRBJ1-2, with D possibly being TRBD1 (6 bases). CDR3 length equals 13 residues. Trimming cost V 5 bases and J 7 bases, with 14 bases left between them. The germline V gene has CDR1 LNHDA and CDR2 SQIVND (reference sequence).

The genes are TRBV7-2 and TRBJ2-3; D is unresolved. CDR1 is SGHTA, CDR2 FQGNSA, per germline. The CDR3 runs 15 residues. V dropped 8 bases and J dropped 1 base, with 16 bases sitting between them. In nucleotides, the CDR3 is TGTGCCAGCGCCCAAAGCCAGTACGGCACAGATACGCAGTATTTT. It encodes CASAQSQYGTDTQYF.

The chain carries TRBV25-1 and TRBJ1-1; D is ambiguous. The germline V and J ends were trimmed by 3 bases and 4 bases, with 6 bases remaining between them. This CDR3 is 12 amino acids long. CDR1 is MGHDK, CDR2 SYGVNS, per germline. The CDR3 DNA reads TGTGCCAGCAGTGACCCCAGCACTGAAGCTTTCTTT. It encodes CASSDPSTEAFF.

With regard to this clonotype: This may be a read error: a much more frequent sequence differs by one nucleotide. The rearrangement uses TRBV20-1 and TRBJ1-1, with a weak D call TRBD1 (5 bases). There are 12 residues in the CDR3. With 0 bases removed from V and 8 bases from J, the gap between germline ends came to 10 bases. CDR1 DFQATT and CDR2 SNEGSKA come from the germline V gene (reference sequence). The CDR3 region is CSARDCRGEAFF. The CDR3 DNA reads TGCAGTGCTAGAGATTGTCGGGGGGAAGCTTTCTTT.

This clonotype was detected only a few times. The rearrangement joins TRBV7-8 to TRBJ2-3; 8 bases are a match to TRBD2. The CDR3 has 15 residues. J was trimmed by 2 bases and V by 3 bases; bases with no gene match: 4. Germline CDR1 is SGHVS and CDR2 is FQNEAQ. CDR3 region: CASSLLRGDTDTQYF. In DNA, the CDR3 is TGTGCCAGCAGCTTGTTGCGGGGGGACACAGATACGCAGTATTTT. Full variable domain (missing parts from reference TRBV7-8 and TRBJ2-3): GAGVSQSPRYKVAKRGQDVALRCDPISGHVSLFWYQQALGQGPEFLTYFQNEAQLDKSGLPSDRFFAERPEGSVSTLKIQRTQQEDSAVYLCASSLLRGDTDTQYFGPGTRLTVL.

In this sample, this clonotype turned up a few times. In DNA form, the CDR3 reads TGTGCCAGTAGTATAGAGACAGGGTACAATCAGCCCCAGCATTTT. Protein product: CASSIETGYNQPQHF. The V call is TRBV19, the J call TRBJ1-5, with 7 bases fitting TRBD1. The J segment lost 3 bases and the V segment lost 0 bases, leaving 2 bases of the junction unmatched. The germline V gene has CDR1 LNHDA and CDR2 SQIVND (reference sequence). This CDR3 comprises 15 residues.

This clonotype was detected only a few times. V gene TRBV2 combines with J gene TRBJ2-3; 10 bases fit TRBD2. This CDR3 is 16 amino acids long. Looked up from germline, CDR1 is SNHLY and CDR2 is FYNNEI. The J segment lost 4 bases and the V segment lost 2 bases, leaving 6 bases of the junction unmatched. Here the CDR3 reads CASSESLAGVSDTQYF. CDR3 bases: TGTGCCAGCAGTGAATCGCTAGCGGGGGTTTCAGATACGCAGTATTTT.

V gene TRBV29-1 combines with J gene TRBJ1-1; D perhaps matches TRBD1 (6 bases). Trimming shortened V by 7 bases and J by 10 bases, and 22 bases separated the two germline ends. CDR3 length: 13 amino acids. CDR1 is SQVTM and CDR2 is ANQGSEA in the germline V gene. The CDR3 DNA is TGCAGCGCGGGAGGGGGACAACCCTCGGGAGCTTTCTTT. It specifies CSAGGGQPSGAFF.

In this sample, this clonotype turned up many times. This chain joins TRBV4-2 and TRBJ2-7; TRBD1 is a possible D gene (5 bases). V lost 5 bases to trimming and J lost 5 bases, with 16 bases between them. Germline V gives CDR1 LGHNA, CDR2 YNFKEQ. The CDR3 extends over 14 amino acids. The CDR3 sequence is CASSKGHSAHEQYF. CDR3 nucleotide sequence: TGTGCCAGCAGCAAAGGACACTCGGCCCACGAGCAGTACTTC.

This rearrangement joins TRBV4-3 to TRBJ1-3, with 7 bases aligning to TRBD1. This CDR3 contains 18 residues. V lost 1 base to trimming and J lost 1 base; unmatched junction nucleotides: 10. CDR1 LGHNA and CDR2 YSLEER come from the germline V gene. CDR3 region: CASSQVVPGQESGNTIYF. Written as DNA, the CDR3 is TGCGCCAGCAGCCAAGTGGTCCCCGGACAGGAATCTGGAAACACCATATATTTT.

This clonotype was found many times. This could be a read error, since a much larger clone is one nucleotide away. The chain combines TRBV7-9 with TRBJ2-6; tentatively, D is TRBD1 (5 bases). CDR1 SEHNR and CDR2 FQNEAQ come from the germline V gene (reference sequence). CDR3 length equals 15 residues. V gave up 5 bases and J gave up 0 bases, with 8 bases separating them. The CDR3 here is CASSTQGSGANVLTF. The CDR3 coding sequence is TGTGCCAGCAGCACCCAGGGCTCTGGGGCCAACGTCCTGACTTTC.

This clonotype was seen a few times. This chain joins TRBV5-1 and TRBJ1-1, with 8 positions matching TRBD1. The V gene's germline CDR1 is SGHRS and CDR2 YFSETQ. The CDR3 runs to 14 residues. Trimming took 3 bases from V and 2 from J; bases not matched to a gene: 3. CDR3 nucleotide sequence: TGCGCCAGCAGCTGGGACAGGCCTAACACTGAAGCTTTCTTT. Protein sequence: CASSWDRPNTEAFF.

This clonotype was recorded at least ten times. In DNA, the CDR3 is TGTGCCAGCAGTGGGGCCGGGACGACGAACACTGAAGCTTTCTTT. Its protein product is CASSGAGTTNTEAFF. The chain carries TRBV28 and TRBJ1-1; a possible D gene is TRBD1 (5 bases). V was shortened by 5 bases and J by 1 base, with 14 bases between the two germline ends. The CDR3 covers 15 residues. Germline CDR1 reads MDHEN; CDR2 reads SYDVKM.

This clonotype has more than one count but fewer than ten. The rearrangement links TRBV29-1 to TRBJ1-4; no reliable D call. Between the trimmed V and J ends, which lost 4 bases and 5 bases, there was a span of 11 bases. Germline CDR1 and CDR2: SQVTM and ANQGSEA. The CDR3 covers 13 residues. The CDR3 spells CSVADIWNEKLFF. The CDR3 coding sequence is TGCAGCGTTGCAGACATTTGGAATGAAAAACTGTTTTTT. Full variable domain (remainder filled in from reference TRBV29-1 and TRBJ1-4): SAVISQKPSRDICQRGTSLTIQCQVDSQVTMMFWYRQQPGQSLTLIATANQGSEATYESGFVIDKFPISRPNLTFSTLTVSNMSPEDSSIYLCSVADIWNEKLFFGSGTQLSVL.

This clonotype was recorded at least ten times. The chain carries TRBV12-3 or TRBV12-4 and TRBJ2-7; 13 positions agree with TRBD2. The CDR3 consists of 16 residues. With V trimmed by 3 bases and J by 6 bases, 8 bases remained unmatched. This chain's CDR3 is CASSFGTSGVRGEQYF. For the CDR3, the DNA is TGTGCCAGCAGTTTCGGGACTAGCGGGGTAAGAGGCGAGCAGTACTTC.

The chain recombines TRBV15 with TRBJ2-1, with D possibly being TRBD2 (6 bases). The germline CDR1 and CDR2 sequences are LNHNV and YYDKDF (reference sequence). CDR3 length: 13 residues. Between the trimmed V and J ends, which lost 8 bases and 1 base, there was a span of 9 bases. The chain's CDR3 is CATGRDSYNEQFF. The CDR3 region has the DNA TGTGCCACCGGGCGGGATTCCTACAATGAGCAGTTCTTC.

The CDR3 region has the DNA TGTGCCAGTAGTTCTTGGGACAGGAGGTACGAGCAGTACTTC. It yields the protein CASSSWDRRYEQYF. The rearrangement joins TRBV19 to TRBJ2-7, with 8 bases aligning to TRBD1. The CDR3 has 14 amino acids. V trimming: 5 bases; J trimming: 4 bases; junction bases outside the gene matches: 7. CDR1 LNHDA and CDR2 SQIVND come from the germline V gene (reference sequence).